The rows below give T cell receptor beta chains drawn from one sample of a study of Ad26.COV2.S vaccination and SARS-CoV-2 variants. The assay was immunoSEQ multiplex PCR, and TCRdb's table has in-frame clones only and misses some. The table includes about 370,000 clones, 89% detected once. Source: peripheral blood, taken in a trial of Ad26.COV2.S vaccine versus placebo. The source of these receptors is a person aged 18-60 years who received the Ad26.COV2.S COVID-19 vaccine or a placebo. Both conserved end residues are part of each CDR3. The D gene is left open where the match is weak. Part of the rows lack a size; the others show once, few, many or a class for expanded clones.

13	.	.	TRBJ1-2	TRBV29-1	CSVEDNESGGYTF	TGCAGCGTTGAAGATAACGAGTCGGGGGGCTACACCTTC
12	TRBD1	.	TRBJ1-1	TRBV6-5	CASCPGQGVSFF	TGTGCCAGCTGTCCGGGACAGGGGGTGTCTTTCTTT
13	.	.	TRBJ2-7	TRBV12-3/TRBV12-4	CASSLGLTYEQYF	TGTGCCAGCAGTTTAGGGCTGACCTACGAGCAGTACTTC
12	.	few	TRBJ1-1	TRBV7-2	CASSLEPTEAFF	TGTGCCAGCAGCTTAGAACCAACTGAAGCTTTCTTT
15	.	.	TRBJ2-7	TRBV7-9	CASSFAGRSSYEQYF	TGTGCCAGCAGCTTCGCAGGGCGTTCCTCCTACGAGCAGTACTTC
14	.	.	TRBJ1-1	TRBV4-1	CASSHQSRTAEAFF	TGCGCCAGCAGCCACCAGTCTCGAACGGCTGAAGCTTTCTTT
18	.	.	TRBJ2-4	TRBV6-6	CASSREGRASLAKNIQYF	TGTGCCAGCAGTCGTGAGGGCAGGGCGTCCTTAGCCAAAAACATTCAGTACTTC
19	TRBD1	.	TRBJ2-2	TRBV5-1	CASSVLLGQGARNTGELFF	TGCGCCAGCAGCGTACTTTTGGGACAGGGGGCGAGAAACACCGGGGAGCTGTTTTTT
13	.	.	TRBJ1-5	TRBV27	CASSFYGNQPQHF	TGTGCCAGCAGTTTCTATGGCAATCAGCCCCAGCATTTT
14	.	.	TRBJ1-2	TRBV29-1	CSVVVQGIFYGYTF	TGCAGCGTTGTTGTACAGGGTATTTTCTATGGCTACACCTTC
13	.	.	TRBJ2-2	TRBV19	CASSIGIDGELFF	TGTGCCAGTAGTATAGGTATAGACGGGGAGCTGTTTTTT
16	TRBD2	.	TRBJ2-7	TRBV5-6	CASSSLTSGSFYEQYF	TGTGCCAGCAGCTCCCTGACTAGCGGGAGTTTCTACGAGCAGTACTTC
14	.	.	TRBJ2-3	TRBV19	CASSVMALTDTQYF	TGTGCCAGTAGCGTCATGGCGTTAACAGATACGCAGTATTTT
13	TRBD1	.	TRBJ1-2	TRBV9	CASSVEGARGYTF	TGTGCCAGCAGCGTAGAGGGGGCGCGAGGCTACACCTTC
13	.	.	TRBJ1-6	TRBV2	CASWQAYNSPLHF	TGTGCCAGCTGGCAGGCCTATAATTCACCCCTCCACTTT
13	TRBD2	.	TRBJ2-7	TRBV10-3	CATIAGGAYEQYF	TGTGCCACCATAGCGGGAGGGGCCTACGAGCAGTACTTC
14	.	.	TRBJ2-7	TRBV18	CASSEIGLPHEQYF	TGTGCCAGCTCAGAAATCGGACTGCCCCACGAGCAGTACTTC
14	TRBD1	.	TRBJ2-5	TRBV11-2	CASSPGQGGETQYF	TGTGCCAGCAGCCCGGGACAGGGAGGAGAGACCCAGTACTTC
14	TRBD1	.	TRBJ2-7	TRBV5-1	CASSLNRGSYEQYF	TGCGCCAGCAGCTTGAACAGGGGAAGCTACGAGCAGTACTTC
15	.	.	TRBJ2-7	TRBV28	CASSLLVSATYEQYF	TGTGCCAGCAGTCTGTTGGTGTCGGCCACCTACGAGCAGTACTTC
13	.	.	TRBJ2-1	TRBV28	CASREGSYNEQFF	TGTGCCAGCAGGGAGGGCTCCTACAATGAGCAGTTCTTC
17	TRBD2	.	TRBJ2-1	TRBV24-1	CATSDVGGWTSIDEQFF	TGTGCCACCAGTGATGTTGGTGGATGGACTAGTATCGATGAGCAGTTCTTC
12	.	.	TRBJ1-1	TRBV7-9	CASSLAGTEAFF	TGTGCCAGCAGCTTAGCGGGCACTGAAGCTTTCTTT
14	.	.	TRBJ1-1	TRBV2	CASSARVVNTEAFF	TGTGCCAGCAGTGCCAGGGTGGTGAACACTGAAGCTTTCTTT
15	TRBD1	.	TRBJ2-3	TRBV2	CASTGQGAGKDTQYF	TGTGCCAGCACCGGTCAGGGGGCAGGGAAGGATACGCAGTATTTT
18	TRBD1	.	TRBJ1-6	TRBV15	CATSRAGAGGSYNSPLHF	TGTGCCACCAGCAGAGCGGGGGCAGGGGGATCCTATAATTCACCCCTCCACTTT
17	TRBD2	.	TRBJ2-1	TRBV10-3	CAISESTASGINNEQFF	TGTGCCATCAGTGAGTCTACGGCTAGCGGCATAAACAATGAGCAGTTCTTC
16	.	.	TRBJ1-5	TRBV18	CASSPFGVSSNQPQHF	TGTGCCAGCTCACCATTCGGGGTGTCGAGCAATCAGCCCCAGCATTTT